The source of this T cell receptor beta chain is a study of T cells after yellow fever vaccination. Study observations and caveats: Weaker, the secondary response peaked sooner, at day 5 versus 15.

Germline lookup yields CDR1 DFQATT and CDR2 SNEGSKA (reference sequence). The CDR3 totals 14 residues. J was trimmed by 4 bases and V by 5 bases; bases with no gene match: 8. TCRdb ran MiXCR on the 5' RACE reads and lists one entry per CDR3 protein. The data hold 500,000 to 650,000 distinct CDR3 sequences, with roughly 12% observed a single time. For this clonotype: Its antigen is not identified.

The sample in question was PBMCs, obtained on the day of the yellow fever booster vaccination. V is TRBV20-1 and J is TRBJ2-1; 7 nucleotides agree with TRBD2. The origin of this receptor is a man aged 25 to 40 who received the YFV17D yellow fever vaccine. The CDR3 bases are TGCAGTGCTGGGGGGGGACTAAGATACAATGAGCAGTTCTTC. Its translation: CSAGGGLRYNEQFF.